This is a list of T cell receptor beta chains from one sample in a study of human T cells and chemical hapten exposure. One entry per CDR3 protein, called by TCRdb with MiXCR from the RACE reads. The sample shows approximately 260,000 distinct CDR3 sequences, about 9% of them seen only once. The sample here was whole blood, taken in connection with sensitization to the hapten diphenylcyclopropenone (DPC). These receptors were collected from a woman in her forties with alopecia areata. Some clones in this sample may be carry-over from other donors' samples. Both conserved end residues are part of each CDR3. D genes are given only for firm matches. For some rows the clone size is stated as once, few or many, or as a class when expanded; others skip it.

j_call v_call clone_size d_call cdr3_nt cdr3_aa
TRBJ2-7 TRBV18 many - TGTGCCAGCTCACCGCGGGGTAACCACGAGCAGTACTTC CASSPRGNHEQYF
TRBJ1-4 TRBV12-3/TRBV12-4 many - TGTGCCAGCAGACTCACAGGGACCGGAGAAAAACTGTTTTTT CASRLTGTGEKLFF
TRBJ1-1 TRBV28 - - TGTGCCAGCGTGCACTCGAACGGGAACACTGAAGCTTTCTTT CASVHSNGNTEAFF
TRBJ2-1 TRBV24-1 - - TGTGCCACCAGTGCTTCTAGCGCCGGGAAGGGGGATGAGCAGTTCTTC CATSASSAGKGDEQFF
TRBJ2-1 TRBV5-1 few - TGCGCCAGCCAAACTAGCCCGGAACCTTACAATGAGCAGTTCTTC CASQTSPEPYNEQFF
TRBJ2-1 TRBV12-3/TRBV12-4 - - TGTGCCAGCAGTTTCGGTCTAGCGCAGTTCTTC CASSFGLAQFF
TRBJ2-3 TRBV6-5 few - TGTGCCAGCAGGCCGGGAACGCACTCGATCAACACAGATACGCAGTATTTT CASRPGTHSINTDTQYF
TRBJ2-4 TRBV5-4 - - TGTGTCAGCAGCTTGGCCGCTACAGGGGCCAAAAACATTCAGTACTTC CVSSLAATGAKNIQYF
TRBJ2-6 TRBV11-2 many - TGTGCCAGCAGCTCGCGGAGCTCTGGGGCCAACGTCCTGACTTTC CASSSRSSGANVLTF
TRBJ1-5 TRBV13 few TRBD1 TGTGCCAGCAGCTTCGGGACAGGGAATCAGCCCCAGCATTTT CASSFGTGNQPQHF
TRBJ1-6 TRBV12-3/TRBV12-4 many - TGTGCCAGCAGTCCTGGGGAAGGGATCTCCTATAATTCACCCCTCCACTTT CASSPGEGISYNSPLHF
TRBJ2-1 TRBV11-2 - - TGTGCCAGCAGCCCAGGGACCTTAGGGGAGCAGTTCTTC CASSPGTLGEQFF
TRBJ2-7 TRBV6-5 - - TGTGCCAGCAGAGCCCGGGGTTCGGGCGAGCAGTACTTC CASRARGSGEQYF
TRBJ1-4 TRBV6-5 - - TGTGCCAGCAGCCCTACCCCCTTGGGGGCAACTAATGAAAAACTGTTTTTT CASSPTPLGATNEKLFF
TRBJ1-4 TRBV7-7 few - TGTGCTAGCAGCCCCGCGGCGGAGGGAGGGGGAAAACTGTTTTTT CASSPAAEGGGKLFF
TRBJ1-1 TRBV4-2 few TRBD1 TGTGCCAGCAGCCCACTGACAGGGGCGAACACTGAAGCTTTCTTT CASSPLTGANTEAFF
TRBJ2-7 TRBV24-1 - TRBD1 TGTGCCACCAGTGCGACAACAGGGGTCGAGCAGTACTTC CATSATTGVEQYF
TRBJ1-1 TRBV20-1 few TRBD1 TGCAGTGCTCCTAAGGGACAGGGAGGCACTGAAGCTTTCTTT CSAPKGQGGTEAFF
TRBJ2-7 TRBV3-1 - TRBD2 TGTGCCAGCAGCCAAGACCCAAGCGGGAGTTTCTACGAGCAGTACTTC CASSQDPSGSFYEQYF
TRBJ1-4 TRBV6-5 - - TGTGCCAGCAGTCGGACAGTCTTTGAAAAACTGTTTTTT CASSRTVFEKLFF
TRBJ2-1 TRBV28 - - TGTGCCGCAGAGGGGGGAATGTTGTACAATGAGCAGTTCTTC CAAEGGMLYNEQFF
TRBJ2-2 TRBV6-5 - TRBD1 TGTGCCAGCAGCCCGACAACCACAGGGGTCGGGGAGCTGTTTTTT CASSPTTTGVGELFF
TRBJ1-6 TRBV28 many TRBD1 TGTGCCAGCAGTTCGGGACAGGGCGGCTCACCCCTCCACTTT CASSSGQGGSPLHF
TRBJ1-1 TRBV9 - TRBD1 TGTGCCAGCAGCGGAAACAGGGGGGACACTGAAGCTTTCTTT CASSGNRGDTEAFF
TRBJ1-2 TRBV7-2 few - TGTGCCAGCAGCTTAAGAGGGCTCCCCTCTGGCTACACCTTC CASSLRGLPSGYTF
TRBJ1-1 TRBV6-5 - - TGTGCCAGCACCCCAAAGGCGGGGGAAGCTTTCTTT CASTPKAGEAFF
TRBJ1-1 TRBV2 many - TGTGCCACCCGGGCGCCTGGCACTGAAGCTTTCTTT CATRAPGTEAFF
TRBJ1-2 TRBV28 few - TGTGCCAGCAGCAAACAGGGTTCGTTTGGCTACACCTTC CASSKQGSFGYTF
TRBJ2-3 TRBV24-1 few TRBD1 TGTGCCACCAGTGATTTTCGGGGGACAGGGGGGCCTCGGGATACGCAGTATTTT CATSDFRGTGGPRDTQYF
TRBJ2-1 TRBV20-1 few TRBD1 TGCAGTGCTAGATCAGGACAGGGGGATCGAAATGAGCAGTTCTTC CSARSGQGDRNEQFF
TRBJ2-5 TRBV6-5 few - TGTGCCAGCAGTTACCTGATCCAAGAGACCCAGTACTTC CASSYLIQETQYF
TRBJ1-1 TRBV20-1 few - TGCAGTGCTCCCGAGGGAATGAACACTGAAGCTTTCTTT CSAPEGMNTEAFF
TRBJ2-3 TRBV10-3 - TRBD2 TGTGCCATCAGTGAGACGACTAGCGGGAGGGCTAGCACAGATACGCAGTATTTT CAISETTSGRASTDTQYF
TRBJ2-1 TRBV27 - TRBD2 TGTGCCAGCAGTCCGCAGGCGGGACTAGCGGGAGAGTGGACCTACAATGAGCAGTTCTTC CASSPQAGLAGEWTYNEQFF
TRBJ2-7 TRBV20-1 once - TGCAGTGCTCTCATTGGGACGGACGGAAGCTCCTACGAGCAGTACTTC CSALIGTDGSSYEQYF
TRBJ1-4 TRBV20-1 - - TGCAGTGCTAGAGATGTGGACGGGAATGAAAAACTGTTTTTT CSARDVDGNEKLFF
TRBJ1-1 TRBV6-5 many - TGTGCCAGCAGTTACAAGAAGAACACTGAAGCTTTCTTT CASSYKKNTEAFF
TRBJ2-5 TRBV9 - TRBD1 TGTGCCAGCAGCGTAGATCGGACAGGGTTGACCCAGTACTTC CASSVDRTGLTQYF
TRBJ2-7 TRBV7-2 - - TGTGCCAGCAGCTTACAACAGGGGAGGTACGAGCAGTACTTC CASSLQQGRYEQYF
TRBJ2-1 TRBV5-1 - TRBD2 TGCGCCAGCAGTTCGGGAGGAGTTGAGCAGTTCTTC CASSSGGVEQFF
TRBJ2-5 TRBV20-1 - - TGCAGTGCTAGCCCTGGTAGAGTGGAAGAGACCCAGTACTTC CSASPGRVEETQYF
TRBJ2-1 TRBV11-2 - - TGTGCCAGCAGCTTAGTATCCCAGTACAATGAGCAGTTCTTC CASSLVSQYNEQFF
TRBJ2-1 TRBV12-3/TRBV12-4 many TRBD2 TGTGCCAGCAGCTCGGGACTAGCGGTAGAGCAGTTCTTC CASSSGLAVEQFF
TRBJ1-1 TRBV7-2 many TRBD1 TGTGCCAGCAGCGTACAGGGGGTGAACACTGAAGCTTTCTTT CASSVQGVNTEAFF
TRBJ2-7 TRBV5-1 - - TGCGCCAGTGAGGGGGACTCCTACGAGCAGTACTTC CASEGDSYEQYF
TRBJ1-4 TRBV28 many - TGTGCCAGCTCAGCCGAACCTAATGAAAAACTGTTTTTT CASSAEPNEKLFF
TRBJ2-1 TRBV28 few TRBD2 TGTGCCAGCAGTTTCGTCAGCGGGAGGCCCGAGCAGTTCTTC CASSFVSGRPEQFF
TRBJ1-1 TRBV20-1 few - TGCAGTGCTAGAGAGGGTAGGGGAACTGAAGCTTTCTTT CSAREGRGTEAFF
TRBJ2-7 TRBV4-3 - - TGCGCCAGCAGTCTGCGGGTGGAAATGACCGAGCAGTACTTC CASSLRVEMTEQYF